This T cell receptor (beta chain) was profiled in a study of T cell responses to AZD1222 COVID-19 vaccine. The assay was immunoSEQ multiplex PCR, and TCRdb's table has in-frame clones only and misses some. Here the sample spans roughly 150,000 clones, about 91% being singletons. Trimming shortened V by 4 bases and J by 10 bases, and 10 bases separated the two germline ends. From germline, CDR1 is LNHDA and CDR2 SQIVND (reference sequence). This CDR3 has 11 amino acids. Sequencing used peripheral blood, obtained 28 days after the second AZD1222 dose. The clonotype was recovered from an adult who received the AZD1222 COVID-19 vaccine. This chain uses TRBV19 with TRBJ1-2; D unresolved. The CDR3, as DNA: TGTGCCAGTAGTAAAGACTCATCCTACACCTTC. Protein sequence: CASSKDSSYTF.